This paragraph covers one T cell receptor (beta chain) sequence. Its antigen is still unknown. The sample belongs to a study of cytomegalovirus exposure and HLA in healthy donors. Notes on the study in general: Evidence from a later analysis indicated that most CMV-associated TCR beta chains looked HLA-restricted. Some TCR beta chains (164 of them) were listed as cytomegalovirus-associated. The study found most TCR sequences rare, yet found some public TCRs in many donors.

The PCR ran on 60 Vbeta and 13 Jbeta primers. Source study methods: An analysis that came later counted approximately 76 million unique TCR beta chains, around 12 million shared. The protocol was immunoSEQ multiplex PCR, while the TCRdb copy is restricted to in-frame clones and leaves out a portion. V and J calls and clone size come straight from that table; D and trimming were deduced from the DNA. The table records 150,000 to 200,000 clones, 70% to 85% of them present only once. V trimming: 0 bases; J trimming: 6 bases; junction bases outside the gene matches: 11. The germline V gene encodes CDR1 MGHRA and CDR2 YSYEKL. The CDR3 consists of 16 residues.

This sequence joins TRBV4-1 and TRBJ2-7, with TRBD2 identical over 7 bases. The sequenced material came from PBMCs. This sequence was found in a woman aged 55 to 70 in good health and CMV-seropositive. CDR3 DNA sequence: TGCGCCAGCAGCCAAGATCTCGGCGGGGGACCGACCGAGCAGTACTTC. Amino acids: CASSQDLGGGPTEQYF.